This TCR beta chain was documented in a study of post-analysis software for immune sequencing data (dated by TCRdb to about 2015). Regarding the research as a whole: Recorded disease courses included relapsing-remitting, secondary progressive and progressive-relapsing multiple sclerosis, with some patients lacking subtype annotation. Patient repertoires were compared against some twelve previously published healthy control repertoires from donors aged roughly 6 to 27 years. A subset of samples was prepared in parallel using single-end sample barcoding, then pooled and co-amplified after Illumina adapter ligation. Points the paper makes about the study in general: Multiple sclerosis patients had significantly lower normalized Chao1 diversity than controls, a result that suggests substantial peripheral T-cell clonal expansion. When samples were clustered directly using the F measure, samples prepared in the same batch co-clustered strongly, which prompted a batch-effect correction. Four or five TRBV segments, including TRBV5-6, TRBV5-1 and TRBV20-1, were significantly more frequent in patients than controls. The control group was slightly older than the multiple sclerosis patient group.

A note on this clonotype: Its antigen is currently not known. No clone much larger than this one lies a single base away; base qualities are absent.

To demonstrate the VDJtools post-analysis software, the study profiled TCR beta repertoires from the peripheral blood of about a dozen young patients with multiple sclerosis. The multiple sclerosis patients were children and adolescents ranging in age from 6 to 15 years. Preparation of the library involved PCR. These reads were obtained on an Illumina HiSeq 2500. To reduce PCR and sequencing biases, unique molecular identifiers were built into the TCR beta cDNA libraries. Per 1 to 10 million input T cells, approximately 500,000 cDNA molecules were obtained, such that each molecule approximated one T cell. The patient libraries were prepared and sequenced with the same protocol used for the earlier healthy control dataset. Samples belonging to the same batch were prepared together, multiplexed and sequenced on a shared HiSeq lane. As for the authors' bioinformatics: MIGEC handled the raw barcoded reads, throwing out single-read molecular identifier groups before consensus assembly and CDR3 extraction. Clonotype tables were post-analysed with VDJtools, normalizing diversity by down-sampling all datasets to the smallest sample size. In repertoire overlap clustering, CDR3 amino acid sequences, but not nucleotide sequences, were matched to correct batch-related cross-sample contamination. TCRdb trimmed the raw reads at Q25, called clones with MiXCR and kept productive beta chains. When rows share a CDR3 protein, they turn into one entry using the most common DNA and genes. The V and J calls were not made by the authors but by TCRdb's processing. Counted in this sample were 600,000 to 750,000 distinct CDR3 sequences; approximately 59% of them appeared once. Jointly, the top ten make up around 11% of the sample.

CDR1 SGHTA and CDR2 FQGNSA are derived from the germline V gene. V is reduced by 4 bases and J by 1 base, leaving a spacing of 13 bases between them. Including cysteine and phenylalanine, the CDR3 has 15 amino acids. Only CDR3 DNA remains: 45 bases, in frame from the first base. Sequencing used blood. The rearrangement joined TRBV7-2 to TRBJ1-2; TRBD1 is a weak D gene call, 6 bases matching. This TCR was recovered from a girl aged 2-9 years with multiple sclerosis. In nucleotide form, the sequence is TGTGCCAGCAGCTCAGGGGCAGATTATAACTATGGCTACACCTTC. This translates into CASSSGADYNYGYTF.